This T cell receptor beta chain is drawn from a study of T cell repertoires in aging, cancer and after chemotherapy. Study-wide context: Donor ages fell into six groups from 30 or younger up to 70 or older. The whole study produced a dataset of around 9 million TCR reads. General study findings and limits: Compared with age-matched healthy donors, untreated hematological or solid cancer patients showed higher blood TCR clonality.

Germline CDR1 is MNHNS and CDR2 is SASEGT. V lost 9 bases to trimming and J lost 0 bases; unmatched junction nucleotides: 5. The length of the CDR3 is 14 residues. TCR beta rearrangements were amplified from peripheral blood genomic DNA. TRB rearrangements spanning V, D and J were amplified using mixed TRB-A/B primers. MiXCR was run by TCRdb on the multiplex PCR reads, yielding one entry per CDR3 protein. This table holds some 6,100 distinct CDR3 sequences, around 29% found once. Only one count was recorded for this clonotype. Antigen: not known. The specimen sequenced was blood. This clonotype was obtained from a human donor with a blood cancer. The chain carries TRBV6-1 and TRBJ2-3; 8 bases map to TRBD2. The CDR3: CASRVAGSTDTQYF. Here the CDR3 DNA reads TGTGCCAGTCGGGTAGCGGGAAGCACAGATACGCAGTATTTT.